There are many counts of the clone carrying this T cell receptor beta chain. What it recognizes is unknown. The germline V gene has CDR1 SQVTM and CDR2 ANQGSEA. This CDR3 is 10 amino acids long. The V and J ends lost 6 bases and 8 bases respectively, with 10 bases between them. The data belong to a study of T-cell reconstitution after alpha-beta-depleted transplantation in children. Regarding the study as a whole: Some patients owed their high day-60 TCRbeta diversity to surviving recipient T cells and thymic progenitors. There were reportedly several hundred expanded graft clones from which alpha-beta T cells came about two months after transplant.

Preparing the TCRbeta library involved the use of unique molecular identifiers. TCRdb re-analysed the PCR reads in MiXCR, keeping a single row per CDR3 protein. The sample records some 150,000 distinct CDR3 sequences, 8% to 10% being singletons. V usage is TRBV29-1 and J usage is TRBJ1-1; D is unresolved. This sample comprised PBMCs, mostly from graft donor cells, obtained 180 days after TCRalphabeta/CD19-depleted stem cell transplant. The receptor was derived from a female patient aged 2-15 years who had a stem cell transplant for congenital amegakaryocytic thrombocytopenia, so the T cells may come from the graft donor. In DNA form, the CDR3 reads TGCAGCGTAGAGACCGTAGAAGCTTTCTTT. Protein: CSVETVEAFF. Variable domain in full (rest from reference TRBV29-1 and TRBJ1-1): SAVISQKPSRDICQRGTSLTIQCQVDSQVTMMFWYRQQPGQSLTLIATANQGSEATYESGFVIDKFPISRPNLTFSTLTVSNMSPEDSSIYLCSVETVEAFFGQGTRLTVV.